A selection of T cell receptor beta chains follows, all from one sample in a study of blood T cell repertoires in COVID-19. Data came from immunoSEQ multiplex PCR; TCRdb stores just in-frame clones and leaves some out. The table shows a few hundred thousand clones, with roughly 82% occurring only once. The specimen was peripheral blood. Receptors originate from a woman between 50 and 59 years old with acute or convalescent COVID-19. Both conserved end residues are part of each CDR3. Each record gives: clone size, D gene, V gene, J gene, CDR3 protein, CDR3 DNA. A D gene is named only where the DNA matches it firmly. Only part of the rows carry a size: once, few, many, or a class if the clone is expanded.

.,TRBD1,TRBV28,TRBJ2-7,CASSPGTGVFYEQYF,TGTGCCAGCAGTCCCGGGACAGGGGTCTTCTACGAGCAGTACTTC
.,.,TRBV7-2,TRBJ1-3,CASSLGWSGTISGNTIYF,TGTGCCAGCAGCTTAGGGTGGTCAGGGACAATCTCTGGAAACACCATATATTTT
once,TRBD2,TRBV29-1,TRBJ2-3,CSVASGTFTDTQYF,TGCAGCGTTGCGAGCGGGACTTTCACAGATACGCAGTATTTT
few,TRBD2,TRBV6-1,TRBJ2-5,CASSVIPGLAGEWETQYF,TGTGCCAGCAGTGTAATCCCGGGACTAGCGGGAGAGTGGGAGACCCAGTACTTC
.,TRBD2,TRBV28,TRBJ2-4,CASRETSSKNIQYF,TGTGCCAGCCGCGAGACTAGCTCCAAAAACATTCAGTACTTC
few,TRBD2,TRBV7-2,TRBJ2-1,CASDTGLAGVIEQFF,TGTGCCAGCGACACGGGACTAGCGGGAGTTATTGAGCAGTTCTTC
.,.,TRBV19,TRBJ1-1,CASSIKGRALNTEAFF,TGTGCCAGTAGTATCAAGGGGAGGGCACTGAACACTGAAGCTTTCTTT
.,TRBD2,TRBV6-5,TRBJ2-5,CASSYGLAVGQETQYF,TGTGCCAGCAGTTACGGGCTAGCGGTCGGCCAAGAGACCCAGTACTTC
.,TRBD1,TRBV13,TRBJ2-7,CASSPTIGDRPYEQYF,TGTGCCAGCAGCCCGACAATCGGGGACAGGCCCTACGAGCAGTACTTC
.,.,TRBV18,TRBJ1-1,CASSPGQNTEAFF,TGTGCCAGCTCGCCGGGACAGAACACTGAAGCTTTCTTT
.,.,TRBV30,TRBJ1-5,CAWRARQAGQPQHF,TGTGCCTGGAGGGCCCGACAGGCGGGTCAGCCCCAGCATTTT